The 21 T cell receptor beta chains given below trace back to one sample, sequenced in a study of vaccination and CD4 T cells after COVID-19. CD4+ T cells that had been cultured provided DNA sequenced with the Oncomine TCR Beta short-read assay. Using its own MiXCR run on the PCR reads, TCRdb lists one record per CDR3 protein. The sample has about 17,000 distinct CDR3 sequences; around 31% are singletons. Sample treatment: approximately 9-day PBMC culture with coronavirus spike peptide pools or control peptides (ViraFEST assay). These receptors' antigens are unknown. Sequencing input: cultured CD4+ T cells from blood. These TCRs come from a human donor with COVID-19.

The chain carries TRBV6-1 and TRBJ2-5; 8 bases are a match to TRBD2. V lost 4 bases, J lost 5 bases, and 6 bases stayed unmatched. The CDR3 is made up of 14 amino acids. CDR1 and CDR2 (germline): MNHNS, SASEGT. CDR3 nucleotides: TGTGCCAGCAGTGCGGGACTAGTTCTGGAGACCCAGTACTTC. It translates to CASSAGLVLETQYF.

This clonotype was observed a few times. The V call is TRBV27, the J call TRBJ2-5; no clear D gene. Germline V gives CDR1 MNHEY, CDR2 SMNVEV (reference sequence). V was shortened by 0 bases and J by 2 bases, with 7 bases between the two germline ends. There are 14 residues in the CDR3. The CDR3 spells CASSLSAIQETQYF. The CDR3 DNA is TGTGCCAGCAGTTTATCGGCGATACAAGAGACCCAGTACTTC.

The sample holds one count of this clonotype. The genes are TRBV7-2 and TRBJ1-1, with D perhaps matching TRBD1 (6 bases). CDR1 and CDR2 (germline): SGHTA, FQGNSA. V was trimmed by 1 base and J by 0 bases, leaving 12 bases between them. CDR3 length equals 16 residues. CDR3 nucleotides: TGTGCCAGCAGCTTAGAGGGGGGGCGGTTGAACACTGAAGCTTTCTTT. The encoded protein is CASSLEGGRLNTEAFF.

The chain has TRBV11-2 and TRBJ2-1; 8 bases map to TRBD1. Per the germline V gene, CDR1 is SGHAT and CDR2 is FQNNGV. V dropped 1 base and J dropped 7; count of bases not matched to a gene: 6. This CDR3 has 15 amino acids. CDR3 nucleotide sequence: TGTGCCAGCAGCTTAGTGGCCACAGGGGGTAATGAGCAGTTCTTC. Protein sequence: CASSLVATGGNEQFF.

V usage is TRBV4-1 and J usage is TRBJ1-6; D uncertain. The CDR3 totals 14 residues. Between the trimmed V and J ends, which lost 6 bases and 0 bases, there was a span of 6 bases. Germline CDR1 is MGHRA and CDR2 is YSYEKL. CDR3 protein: CASRTSSYNSPLHF. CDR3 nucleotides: TGCGCCAGCAGAACAAGCTCCTATAATTCACCCCTCCACTTT.

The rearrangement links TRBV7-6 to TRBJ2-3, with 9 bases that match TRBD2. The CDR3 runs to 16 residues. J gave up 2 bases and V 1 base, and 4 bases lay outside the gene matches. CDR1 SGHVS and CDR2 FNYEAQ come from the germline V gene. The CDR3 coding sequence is TGTGCCAGCAGCTTAGGGGCGGGGGGGCCCACAGATACGCAGTATTTT. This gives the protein CASSLGAGGPTDTQYF.

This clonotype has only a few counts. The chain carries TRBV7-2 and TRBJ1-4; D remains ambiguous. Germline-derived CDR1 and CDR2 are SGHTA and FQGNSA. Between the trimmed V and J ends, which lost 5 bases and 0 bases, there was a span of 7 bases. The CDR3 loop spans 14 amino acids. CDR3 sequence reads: CASSPYSTNEKLFF. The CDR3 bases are TGTGCCAGCAGCCCGTACTCAACTAATGAAAAACTGTTTTTT. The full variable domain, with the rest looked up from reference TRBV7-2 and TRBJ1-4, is GAGVSQSPSNKVTEKGKDVELRCDPISGHTALYWYRQSLGQGLEFLIYFQGNSAPDKSGLPSDRFSAERTGGSVSTLTIQRTQQEDSAVYLCASSPYSTNEKLFFGSGTQLSVL.

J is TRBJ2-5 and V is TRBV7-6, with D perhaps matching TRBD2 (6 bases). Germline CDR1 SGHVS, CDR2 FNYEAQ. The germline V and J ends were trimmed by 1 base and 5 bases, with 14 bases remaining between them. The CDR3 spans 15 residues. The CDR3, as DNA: TGTGCCAGCAGCTTAGGCCAACTAGCCCGGGAGACCCAGTACTTC. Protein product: CASSLGQLARETQYF.

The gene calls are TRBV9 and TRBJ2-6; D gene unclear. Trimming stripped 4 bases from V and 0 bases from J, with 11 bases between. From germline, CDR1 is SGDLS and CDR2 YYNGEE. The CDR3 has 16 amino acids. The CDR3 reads CASSTSVASGANVLTF. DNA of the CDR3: TGTGCCAGCAGCACCTCAGTAGCCTCTGGGGCCAACGTCCTGACTTTC.

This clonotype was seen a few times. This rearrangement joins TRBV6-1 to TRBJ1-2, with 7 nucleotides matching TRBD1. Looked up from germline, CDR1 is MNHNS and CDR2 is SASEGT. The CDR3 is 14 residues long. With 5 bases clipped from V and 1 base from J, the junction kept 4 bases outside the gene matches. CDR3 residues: CASSTGTVNYGYTF. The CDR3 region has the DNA TGTGCCAGCAGTACCGGGACAGTTAACTATGGCTACACCTTC.

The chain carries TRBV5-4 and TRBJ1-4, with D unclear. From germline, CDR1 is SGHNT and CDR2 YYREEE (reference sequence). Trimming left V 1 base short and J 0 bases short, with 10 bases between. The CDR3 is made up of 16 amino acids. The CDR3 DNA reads TGTGCCAGCAGCTTGAAACGGGGAACAACTAATGAAAAACTGTTTTTT. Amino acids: CASSLKRGTTNEKLFF.

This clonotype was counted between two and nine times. The CDR3 is CAWGSGQGRPQHF. In DNA, the CDR3 is TGTGCCTGGGGCTCGGGACAGGGGAGGCCCCAGCATTTT. The chain joins TRBV30 to TRBJ1-5; 10 bases line up with TRBD1. J was trimmed by 9 bases and V by 5 bases; bases with no gene match: 7. Germline CDR1 and CDR2: GTSNPN and SVGIG (reference sequence). The CDR3 consists of 13 residues.

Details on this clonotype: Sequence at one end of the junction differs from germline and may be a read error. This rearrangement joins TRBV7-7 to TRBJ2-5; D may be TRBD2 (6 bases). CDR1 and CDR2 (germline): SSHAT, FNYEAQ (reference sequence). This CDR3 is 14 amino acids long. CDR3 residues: CASSSGSRSETQYF. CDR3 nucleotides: TGTGCTAGCAGCTCCGGGAGTCGGTCCGAGACCCAGTACTTC.

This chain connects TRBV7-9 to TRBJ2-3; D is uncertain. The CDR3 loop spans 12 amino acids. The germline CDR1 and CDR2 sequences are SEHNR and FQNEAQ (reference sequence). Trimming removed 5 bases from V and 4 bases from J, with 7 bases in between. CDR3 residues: CASSPQSDTQYF. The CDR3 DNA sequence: TGTGCCAGCAGCCCTCAGTCAGATACGCAGTATTTT.

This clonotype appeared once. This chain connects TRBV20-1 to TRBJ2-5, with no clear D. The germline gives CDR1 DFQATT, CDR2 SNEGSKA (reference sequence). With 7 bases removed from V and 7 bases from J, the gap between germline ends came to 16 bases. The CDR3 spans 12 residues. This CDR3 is CSGPTEVGTQYF. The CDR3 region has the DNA TGCAGTGGGCCGACTGAGGTGGGGACCCAGTACTTC.

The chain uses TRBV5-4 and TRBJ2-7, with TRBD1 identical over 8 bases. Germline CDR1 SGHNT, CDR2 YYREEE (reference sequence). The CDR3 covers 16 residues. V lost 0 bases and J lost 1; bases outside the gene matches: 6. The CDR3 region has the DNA TGTGCCAGCAGCTTGGTACCGACAGGGGCTTCCTACGAGCAGTACTTC. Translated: CASSLVPTGASYEQYF. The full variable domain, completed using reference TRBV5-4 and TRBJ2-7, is ETGVTQSPTHLIKTRGQQVTLRCSSQSGHNTVSWYQQALGQGPQFIFQYYREEENGRGNFPPRFSGLQFPNYSSELNVNALELDDSALYLCASSLVPTGASYEQYFGPGTRLTVT.

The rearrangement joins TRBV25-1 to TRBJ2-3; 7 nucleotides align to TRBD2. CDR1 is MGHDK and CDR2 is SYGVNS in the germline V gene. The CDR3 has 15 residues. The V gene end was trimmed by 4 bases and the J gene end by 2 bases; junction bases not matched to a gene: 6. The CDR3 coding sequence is TGTGCCAGCAGTGTGTGGGCGGGGGACACAGATACGCAGTATTTT. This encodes CASSVWAGDTDTQYF.

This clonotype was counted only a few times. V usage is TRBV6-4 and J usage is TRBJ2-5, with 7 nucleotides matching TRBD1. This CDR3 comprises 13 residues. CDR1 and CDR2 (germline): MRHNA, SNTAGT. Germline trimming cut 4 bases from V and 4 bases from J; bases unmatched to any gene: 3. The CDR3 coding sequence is TGTGCCAGCAGTGCCAACAGGGGAGAGACCCAGTACTTC. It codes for CASSANRGETQYF.

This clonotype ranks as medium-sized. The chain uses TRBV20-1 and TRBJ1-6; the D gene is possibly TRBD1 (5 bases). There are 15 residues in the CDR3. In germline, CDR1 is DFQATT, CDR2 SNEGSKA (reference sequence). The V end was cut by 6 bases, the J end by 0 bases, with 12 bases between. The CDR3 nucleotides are TGCAGTGCCGCCCCGGGGCCCTCCTATAATTCACCCCTCCACTTT. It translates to CSAAPGPSYNSPLHF.

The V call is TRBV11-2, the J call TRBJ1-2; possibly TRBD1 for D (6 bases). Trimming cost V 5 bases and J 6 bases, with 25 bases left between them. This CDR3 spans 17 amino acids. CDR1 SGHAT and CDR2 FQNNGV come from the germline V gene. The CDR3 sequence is CASSPTPSFTGLNGYTF. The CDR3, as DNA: TGTGCCAGCAGCCCCACCCCGTCGTTTACAGGGTTGAATGGCTACACCTTC.

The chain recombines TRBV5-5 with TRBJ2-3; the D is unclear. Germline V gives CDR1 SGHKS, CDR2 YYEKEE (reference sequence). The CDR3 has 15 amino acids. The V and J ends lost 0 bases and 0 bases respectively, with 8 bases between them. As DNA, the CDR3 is TGTGCCAGCAGCTTGGCTGGCGGAAGCACAGATACGCAGTATTTT. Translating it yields CASSLAGGSTDTQYF.